These T cell receptor beta chains were read from a single sample in a study of healthy donors' naive CD4 and CD8 T cells. TCRdb ran MiXCR on the reads and lists one entry per CDR3 protein. The table lists 150,000 to 200,000 distinct CDR3 sequences, 74% of them singletons. Material for sequencing was naive CD4+ and CD8+ T cells sorted from blood, pooled from several donors. Every receptor here comes from a pool of human donors in good health; the sample pools cells from several healthy donors. Both conserved end residues are part of each CDR3. D genes are given only for firm matches. Clone sizes are given selectively: once, few, many, or a class where the clone is expanded.

TRBD1 16 TRBJ2-5 TRBV29-1 few TGCAGCGTTGAAGCTCGGCAGGGACAGGGAGGAGAGACCCAGTACTTC CSVEARQGQGGETQYF
NA 13 TRBJ1-1 TRBV29-1 few TGCAGCGTTGACGCGGAGGTGAACACTGAAGCTTTCTTT CSVDAEVNTEAFF
NA 14 TRBJ1-5 TRBV29-1 NA TGCAGCGCCACGACAACTAATAGCAATCAGCCCCAGCATTTT CSATTTNSNQPQHF
NA 15 TRBJ2-3 TRBV27 NA TGTGCCAGCAGTTTATCGCGACCCAGGAAGGATACGCAGTATTTT CASSLSRPRKDTQYF
NA 11 TRBJ2-2 TRBV6-1 NA TGTGCCAGCCCGTACACCGGGGAGCTGTTTTTT CASPYTGELFF
TRBD1 11 TRBJ1-2 TRBV29-1 few TGCAGCGCCAGGACAGGGTATGGCTACACCTTC CSARTGYGYTF
TRBD2 14 TRBJ2-7 TRBV6-5 NA TGTGCCAGCTCGGATAGCGGGGGCCGAAGGGAGCAGTACTTC CASSDSGGRREQYF
NA 13 TRBJ2-2 TRBV14 NA TGTGCCAGCAGCCAGGTTCACACCGGGGAGCTGTTTTTT CASSQVHTGELFF
NA 15 TRBJ2-1 TRBV27 few TGTGCCAGCAGCACTCCGCGGGGCTCATACAATGAGCAGTTCTTC CASSTPRGSYNEQFF
NA 15 TRBJ2-5 TRBV6-2/TRBV6-3 NA TGTGCCAGCAGTTATGGAGAAACGTCCCAAGAGACCCAGTACTTC CASSYGETSQETQYF
NA 12 TRBJ1-1 TRBV29-1 NA TGCAGCGGCCGACAGACGAACACTGAAGCTTTCTTT CSGRQTNTEAFF
NA 13 TRBJ1-1 TRBV19 NA TGTGCCAGTAGTATAGATGTCTACACTGAAGCTTTCTTT CASSIDVYTEAFF
NA 13 TRBJ1-2 TRBV7-9 NA TGTGCCAGCAGCTTAGCGCTGGGTGGTGGCTACACCTTC CASSLALGGGYTF
NA 13 TRBJ1-5 TRBV29-1 NA TGCAGCGCCGCCGGGACCGAGAATCAGCCCCAGCATTTT CSAAGTENQPQHF
TRBD1 18 TRBJ2-2 TRBV24-1 NA TGTGCCACCAGTGATCCGGGACAGTGGACTTCGAACACCGGGGAGCTGTTTTTT CATSDPGQWTSNTGELFF
TRBD2 13 TRBJ2-1 TRBV27 few TGTGCCAGCAATCTAGCGGGAGAGGCTGAGCAGTTCTTC CASNLAGEAEQFF
TRBD1 13 TRBJ2-7 TRBV29-1 NA TGCAGCGCTCGGGACAGGGGGGCTGACGAGCAGTACTTC CSARDRGADEQYF
NA 14 TRBJ1-5 TRBV6-5 NA TGTGCCAGCAGTTACAGGAGGGGCAGTCAGCCCCAGCATTTT CASSYRRGSQPQHF
NA 15 TRBJ2-7 TRBV2 NA TGTGCCAGCAGAGCCAATTTAGAACAGCTCTACGAGCAGTACTTC CASRANLEQLYEQYF
NA 15 TRBJ2-1 TRBV6-2/TRBV6-3 NA TGTGCCAGCAGTTACTCGGAACAGTGGACCAATGAGCAGTTCTTC CASSYSEQWTNEQFF
NA 14 TRBJ2-7 TRBV2 NA TGTGCCAGCAGTCCCGCTAGCAGACCTTACGAGCAGTACTTC CASSPASRPYEQYF
NA 12 TRBJ1-1 TRBV29-1 NA TGCAGCGGTCGGAATGCGCGTACTGAAGCTTTCTTT CSGRNARTEAFF
NA 14 TRBJ1-2 TRBV29-1 NA TGCAGCGTTGATTTCGGGACGGATAACTATGGCTACACCTTC CSVDFGTDNYGYTF
TRBD1 13 TRBJ2-7 TRBV19 NA TGTGCCAGTAGTATCCAGGGGGCCTACGAGCAGTACTTC CASSIQGAYEQYF
TRBD2 15 TRBJ2-1 TRBV4-3 once TGCGCCAGCAGCCAAGGTCTAGCGGGAGATTATGGGCAGTTCTTC CASSQGLAGDYGQFF
NA 14 TRBJ1-2 TRBV29-1 NA TGCAGCGTTGGGGAACTCAGGGGTCTGTATGGCTACACCTTC CSVGELRGLYGYTF
TRBD1 17 TRBJ1-3 TRBV5-4 NA TGTGCCAGCAGCGCCGGGACAGGGAACCTTGTGGGTGACACCATATATTTT CASSAGTGNLVGDTIYF
NA 12 TRBJ2-1 TRBV27 NA TGTGCCAGCAGTCCCTACATAGGGGAGCAGTTCTTC CASSPYIGEQFF
NA 16 TRBJ2-2 TRBV29-1 NA TGCAGCGTTGAAATTGGGGGGCCCACCAGCACCGGGGAGCTGTTTTTT CSVEIGGPTSTGELFF
TRBD2 15 TRBJ2-1 TRBV29-1 few TGCAGCGCCGCCGGTACTAGCGGGAGAGACAATGAGCAGTTCTTC CSAAGTSGRDNEQFF
NA 15 TRBJ1-2 TRBV19 NA TGTGCCAGTAGTACCGCTTCCTCCGAGAACTATGGCTACACCTTC CASSTASSENYGYTF
NA 15 TRBJ2-7 TRBV29-1 NA TGCAGCGTTGACGACACAGGTCGCGGCTCCTACGAGCAGTACTTC CSVDDTGRGSYEQYF
TRBD1 15 TRBJ2-1 TRBV19 NA TGTGCCAGTAGTAGTACAGGGGGCTCCTACAATGAGCAGTTCTTC CASSSTGGSYNEQFF
NA 16 TRBJ2-1 TRBV14 NA TGTGCCAGCAGCCATCGGGCGGTGAGCTCCTACAATGAGCAGTTCTTC CASSHRAVSSYNEQFF
NA 14 TRBJ1-1 TRBV7-8 NA TGTGCCAGCAGCCCCCGGGAGGGGAACACTGAAGCTTTCTTT CASSPREGNTEAFF
NA 13 TRBJ2-7 TRBV21-1 NA TGTGCCCTGGTAGCGGGAGTCCCCTACGAGCAGTACTTC CALVAGVPYEQYF
NA 17 TRBJ2-7 TRBV27 NA TGTGCCAGCAGTTTAACACCGGGACCGGCTGGGTCCTACGAGCAGTACTTC CASSLTPGPAGSYEQYF
NA 12 TRBJ1-1 TRBV29-1 few TGCAGCGTTGATGGATACCGAGGGAGGGCTTTCTTT CSVDGYRGRAFF
TRBD2 16 TRBJ2-1 TRBV19 NA TGTGCCAGTAGTATAGCCCTAGCGGGAGGGTACAATGAGCAGTTCTTC CASSIALAGGYNEQFF
NA 14 TRBJ1-5 TRBV5-1 NA TGCGCCAGCAGCGTCGGCGGGGTCAATCAGCCCCAGCATTTT CASSVGGVNQPQHF
NA 14 TRBJ2-3 TRBV30 NA TGTGCCTGGAGTGTATGGGGGGAAACAGATACGCAGTATTTT CAWSVWGETDTQYF
NA 12 TRBJ1-5 TRBV6-2/TRBV6-3 NA TGTGCCAGCAGTTACTGGGGGCAGCCCCAGCATTTT CASSYWGQPQHF
TRBD2 15 TRBJ2-1 TRBV29-1 few TGCAGCCTTGAGGGCGGACTAGCGGGAGTTGGTGAGCAGTTCTTC CSLEGGLAGVGEQFF
NA 13 TRBJ2-5 TRBV18 few TGTGCCAGCTCACCTGGGCGGCAAGAGACCCAGTACTTC CASSPGRQETQYF
TRBD2 13 TRBJ2-5 TRBV24-1 once TGTGCCACCAGTCCCAGCGGGGCAGAGACCCAGTACTTC CATSPSGAETQYF
NA 16 TRBJ2-3 TRBV19 NA TGTGCCAGTAGTATAGATGTAGCGACAGGCACAGATACGCAGTATTTT CASSIDVATGTDTQYF
NA 14 TRBJ2-5 TRBV19 NA TGTGCCAGTACCAAAAGGGGAGACCAAGAGACCCAGTACTTC CASTKRGDQETQYF
NA 10 TRBJ1-2 TRBV29-1 many TGCAGCGTTGAAGGCGGTGGCTACACCTTC CSVEGGGYTF
NA 11 TRBJ2-1 TRBV29-1 few TGCAGCGTGGACAGTCCGAATGAGCAGTTCTTC CSVDSPNEQFF
NA 12 TRBJ1-1 TRBV15 NA TGTGCCACCAGCAGAGGGAACACTGAAGCTTTCTTT CATSRGNTEAFF
NA 17 TRBJ1-6 TRBV6-1 NA TGTGCCAGCAGTGAACGCTCCTTAGCAGCGTATAATTCACCCCTCCACTTT CASSERSLAAYNSPLHF
NA 16 TRBJ2-4 TRBV21-1 NA TGTGCCAGCAGCAAAGGGGACATGCTAGCCAAAAACATTCAGTACTTC CASSKGDMLAKNIQYF
NA 17 TRBJ1-1 TRBV30 NA TGTGCCTGGAGTGTAGACTGGCCCTCCCTTTTGAACACTGAAGCTTTCTTT CAWSVDWPSLLNTEAFF
NA 15 TRBJ1-5 TRBV19 NA TGTGCCAGTAGTTCGACAGACACCTTCAATCAGCCCCAGCATTTT CASSSTDTFNQPQHF